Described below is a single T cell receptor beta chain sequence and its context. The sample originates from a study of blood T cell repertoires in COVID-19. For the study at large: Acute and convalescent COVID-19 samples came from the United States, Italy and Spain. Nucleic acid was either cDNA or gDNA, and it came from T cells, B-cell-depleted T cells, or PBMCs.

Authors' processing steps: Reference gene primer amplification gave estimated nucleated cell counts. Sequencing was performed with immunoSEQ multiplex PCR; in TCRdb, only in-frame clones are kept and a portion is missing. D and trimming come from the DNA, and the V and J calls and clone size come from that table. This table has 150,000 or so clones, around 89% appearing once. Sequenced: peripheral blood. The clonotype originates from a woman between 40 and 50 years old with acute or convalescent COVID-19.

Here the CDR3 DNA reads TGTGCCTGGAGCCTACAGGGGGCCTCAGGTGGCTACACCTTC. Its protein product is CAWSLQGASGGYTF. The rearrangement links TRBV30 to TRBJ1-2, with 9 positions matching TRBD1. The CDR3 totals 14 residues. The V gene's germline CDR1 is GTSNPN and CDR2 SVGIG (reference sequence). The V and J ends lost 3 bases and 7 bases, in that order; junction bases with no gene match: 9.